The 30 T cell receptor beta chains below were found in one sample sequenced in a study of CD4+ T cells in melanoma. Sequencing used immunoSEQ multiplex PCR; TCRdb keeps in-frame clones, though not all of them. The data contain roughly 150,000 clones, approximately 91% of them singletons. The receptor set was obtained from a human donor with melanoma.

In this sample, this clone turned up once. The V gene is TRBV5-4, the J gene TRBJ1-2; possibly TRBD1 for D (5 bases). Trimming took off 1 base at V and 5 bases at J, with 9 bases between the two ends. Germline CDR1 is SGHNT and CDR2 is YYREEE (reference sequence). The CDR3 consists of 13 residues. The CDR3 loop is CASSLRSGYGYTF. The CDR3 nucleotides are TGTGCCAGCAGCTTGCGTTCAGGGTATGGCTACACCTTC.

This chain connects TRBV5-4 to TRBJ1-2, with 7 nucleotides matching TRBD1. V lost 4 bases, J lost 2 bases, and 8 bases stayed unmatched. The CDR3 totals 15 residues. CDR1 is SGHNT and CDR2 is YYREEE in the germline V gene (reference sequence). CDR3 DNA sequence: TGTGCCAGCAGCACGGGACAGACGAACAACTATGGCTACACCTTC. Translation gives CASSTGQTNNYGYTF. The full variable domain, its missing parts supplied by reference TRBV5-4 and TRBJ1-2, is ETGVTQSPTHLIKTRGQQVTLRCSSQSGHNTVSWYQQALGQGPQFIFQYYREEENGRGNFPPRFSGLQFPNYSSELNVNALELDDSALYLCASSTGQTNNYGYTFGSGTRLTVV.

The V and J genes are TRBV19 and TRBJ1-5, with a tentative D call TRBD1 (6 bases). Per the germline V gene, CDR1 is LNHDA and CDR2 is SQIVND (reference sequence). This CDR3 spans 13 amino acids. V was cut by 5 bases and J by 4 bases, with 9 bases left in between. Here the CDR3 DNA reads TGTGCCAGTAGTGTAGGGGGGAATCAGCCCCAGCATTTT. Translated: CASSVGGNQPQHF.

V and J are TRBV7-9 and TRBJ1-2; TRBD1 might be the D (5 bases). This CDR3 has 16 amino acids. The germline V gene encodes CDR1 SEHNR and CDR2 FQNEAQ (reference sequence). V was shortened by 4 bases and J by 4 bases, with 19 bases between the two germline ends. The CDR3 DNA is TGTGCCAGCAGCTCTAGTTGGGCCAGGGAAGGCTATGGCTACACCTTC. It encodes CASSSSWAREGYGYTF.

This sequence joins TRBV11-2 and TRBJ2-5; 13 bases align to TRBD2. The length of the CDR3 is 19 residues. After removal of 6 bases from V and 1 base from J, the junction contained 14 bases not matched to a gene. CDR1 SGHAT and CDR2 FQNNGV come from the germline V gene. The CDR3 DNA sequence: TGTGCCAGCAGGCCGTGGGGACAGGGGACTAGCGGGGCCCAAGAGACCCAGTACTTC. This sequence encodes CASRPWGQGTSGAQETQYF.

The chain has TRBV2 and TRBJ1-5; the D is unclear. The CDR3 runs 14 residues. Germline V gene lookup returns CDR1 SNHLY and CDR2 FYNNEI. V gave up 7 bases and J gave up 0 bases, with 10 bases separating them. CDR3 sequence (DNA): TGTGCCAGCACCATGGCAGATAGCAATCAGCCCCAGCATTTT. Translation gives CASTMADSNQPQHF. The full variable domain, rest sourced from reference TRBV2 and TRBJ1-5, is EPEVTQTPSHQVTQMGQEVILRCVPISNHLYFYWYRQILGQKVEFLVSFYNNEISEKSEIFDDQFSVERPDGSNFTLKIRSTKLEDSAMYFCASTMADSNQPQHFGDGTRLSIL.

The chain recombines TRBV9 with TRBJ2-6; 10 bases fit TRBD1. With V trimmed by 4 bases and J by 2 bases, 6 bases remained unmatched. There are 17 residues in the CDR3. Germline V lookup: CDR1 SGDLS, CDR2 YYNGEE. The CDR3 nucleotides are TGTGCCAGCAGCTCGGGACAGGGGAGAACTGGGGCCAACGTCCTGACTTTC. It specifies CASSSGQGRTGANVLTF.

The chain links TRBV14 to TRBJ2-1, with 10 nucleotides matching TRBD1. The CDR3 contains 15 residues. Trimming at V came to 4 bases and at J to 5 bases, leaving 5 bases not matched to a gene. The V gene's germline CDR1 is SGHDN and CDR2 FVKESK. In DNA form, the CDR3 reads TGTGCCAGCAGCCCGGGGACAGGGGTAAACAATGAGCAGTTCTTC. It encodes CASSPGTGVNNEQFF. Together with reference TRBV14 and TRBJ2-1, the CDR3 gives the full variable domain: EAGVTQFPSHSVIEKGQTVTLRCDPISGHDNLYWYRRVMGKEIKFLLHFVKESKQDESGMPNNRFLAERTGGTYSTLKVQPAELEDSGVYFCASSPGTGVNNEQFFGPGTRLTVL.

The rearrangement uses TRBV5-1 and TRBJ2-2, with D uncertain. Germline lookup yields CDR1 SGHRS and CDR2 YFSETQ. This CDR3 contains 13 residues. The V end was cut by 4 bases, the J end by 8 bases, with 12 bases between. The CDR3 DNA follows: TGCGCCAGCAGCCGAGAATGGGAAGGGGAGCTGTTTTTT. Amino acid sequence: CASSREWEGELFF.

The V and J genes are TRBV19 and TRBJ1-3, with unresolved D. This CDR3 has 17 amino acids. Germline-derived CDR1 and CDR2 are LNHDA and SQIVND (reference sequence). With 5 bases removed from V and 0 bases from J, the gap between germline ends came to 17 bases. For the CDR3, the DNA is TGTGCCAGTAGTCGAAGTCGGCCCCGGGTCTCTGGAAACACCATATATTTT. Protein: CASSRSRPRVSGNTIYF.

V usage is TRBV6-5 and J usage is TRBJ1-5; 7 bases match TRBD1. Germline V gene data show CDR1 as MNHEY and CDR2 as SVGAGI. The ends lost 6 bases at V and 2 bases at J; junction bases unmatched: 7. The CDR3 is 15 amino acids. CDR3 DNA sequence: TGTGCCAGCAGGCTCACAGGGGCGGGCAATCAGCCCCAGCATTTT. This codes for CASRLTGAGNQPQHF.

This rearrangement joins TRBV7-3 to TRBJ1-6; 7 bases map to TRBD1. J was trimmed by 7 bases and V by 5 bases; bases with no gene match: 5. Germline values: CDR1 SGHTA, CDR2 FQGTGA. The CDR3 is 14 residues long. CDR3 region: CASSHGQENSPLHF. CDR3 bases: TGTGCCAGCAGCCATGGACAGGAAAATTCACCCCTCCACTTT.

V gene TRBV5-1 combines with J gene TRBJ1-6; TRBD1 agrees at 11 bases. The CDR3 has 14 residues. J gave up 9 bases and V 4 bases, and 3 bases lay outside the gene matches. CDR1 and CDR2 (germline): SGHRS, YFSETQ. The CDR3 here is CASSPGQGGSPLHF. The CDR3 region has the DNA TGCGCCAGCAGCCCGGGACAGGGGGGTTCACCCCTCCACTTT. The full variable domain, completed using reference TRBV5-1 and TRBJ1-6, is KAGVTQTPRYLIKTRGQQVTLSCSPISGHRSVSWYQQTPGQGLQFLFEYFSETQRNKGNFPGRFSGRQFSNSRSEMNVSTLELGDSALYLCASSPGQGGSPLHFGNGTRLTVT.

This chain uses TRBV7-9 with TRBJ1-5; 8 nucleotides match TRBD1. This CDR3 has 16 amino acids. Trimming at V came to 1 base and at J to 0 bases, leaving 2 bases not matched to a gene. Germline V gene data show CDR1 as SEHNR and CDR2 as FQNEAQ (reference sequence). CDR3 nucleotides: TGTGCCAGCAGCTTAGGACAGGGGAGTAGCAATCAGCCCCAGCATTTT. This gives the protein CASSLGQGSSNQPQHF.

The chain has TRBV4-1 and TRBJ1-1, with 7 bases identical to TRBD1. The germline CDR1 and CDR2 sequences are MGHRA and YSYEKL. This CDR3 spans 14 amino acids. Losses at the gene ends were 4 bases for V and 1 base for J; bases not matched to a gene: 3. This chain's CDR3 is CASSLRTGNTEAFF. The DNA of the CDR3 is TGCGCCAGCAGCCTCCGGACAGGGAACACTGAAGCTTTCTTT.

Remarks on this clone: The junction and the germline gene differ at one end; a read error may be behind it. The V gene is TRBV6-1, the J gene TRBJ1-2; D gene unclear. Germline V gives CDR1 MNHNS, CDR2 SASEGT. This CDR3 has 15 amino acids. The CDR3 is CASTETIGGNYGYTF. The CDR3 DNA is TGTGCCAGCACTGAAACGATCGGCGGCAACTATGGCTACACCTTC.

The chain uses TRBV7-9 and TRBJ2-7, with 9 bases lining up with TRBD1. V dropped 5 bases and J dropped 3; count of bases not matched to a gene: 8. The CDR3 runs 15 residues. In germline, CDR1 is SEHNR, CDR2 FQNEAQ (reference sequence). The DNA of the CDR3 is TGTGCCAGCAGCGCACCGGGACAGGGAATCTACGAGCAGTACTTC. It specifies CASSAPGQGIYEQYF.

This chain joins TRBV6-5 and TRBJ1-2; 7 bases agree with TRBD1. The CDR3 is 14 residues long. CDR1 is MNHEY and CDR2 is SVGAGI in the germline V gene. Trimming removed 6 bases from V and 0 bases from J; junction bases left unmatched: 4. The CDR3 spells CASRQGITNYGYTF. In nucleotides, the CDR3 is TGTGCCAGCAGACAGGGGATAACTAACTATGGCTACACCTTC.

J is TRBJ2-3 and V is TRBV2; 8 bases are shared with TRBD2. Trimming removed 7 bases from V and 3 bases from J; junction bases left unmatched: 6. The CDR3 loop spans 14 amino acids. In germline, CDR1 is SNHLY, CDR2 FYNNEI. CDR3 DNA: TGTGCCAGCACCCCGGGACTAGGAACAGATACGCAGTATTTT. Residues: CASTPGLGTDTQYF.

This clone appeared a single time. The DNA of the CDR3 is TGTGCCAGTAGTGCGGCAGGGTTGTTCGGAAACACCATATATTTT. Translated: CASSAAGLFGNTIYF. The chain uses TRBV19 and TRBJ1-3; a possible D gene is TRBD1 (5 bases). The CDR3 sequence is 15 residues long. CDR1 is LNHDA, CDR2 SQIVND, per germline (reference sequence). V was clipped by 5 bases and J by 4 bases, with 15 bases between them.

This clone was recorded once. The gene calls are TRBV6-6 and TRBJ1-5, with 9 bases matching TRBD1. The germline V gene has CDR1 MNHNY and CDR2 SVGAGI (reference sequence). This CDR3 has 15 amino acids. With V trimmed by 2 bases and J by 2 bases, 1 base remained unmatched. CDR3 loop: CASSYRTGGNQPQHF. The CDR3 DNA follows: TGTGCCAGCAGTTACCGGACAGGGGGCAATCAGCCCCAGCATTTT.

The rearrangement links TRBV5-4 to TRBJ1-1, with D uncertain. The CDR3 runs 15 residues. Trimming took off 0 bases at V and 1 base at J, with 10 bases between the two ends. In germline, CDR1 is SGHNT, CDR2 YYREEE (reference sequence). In DNA, the CDR3 is TGTGCCAGCAGCTTGGCCGGGCGTGGGAACACTGAAGCTTTCTTT. This sequence encodes CASSLAGRGNTEAFF.

The J gene is TRBJ2-3, the V gene TRBV11-2; unclear D gene. This CDR3 has 17 residues. Per germline, CDR1 SGHAT and CDR2 FQNNGV. V was trimmed by 5 bases and J by 2 bases, leaving 20 bases between them. DNA of the CDR3: TGTGCCAGCAGCCAAGGAGCTGTTCGGCGTCTCACAGATACGCAGTATTTT. Protein product: CASSQGAVRRLTDTQYF.

The chain joins TRBV2 to TRBJ2-5; 9 bases line up with TRBD2. The CDR3 totals 14 residues. The V and J ends lost 7 bases and 7 bases, in that order; junction bases with no gene match: 10. Germline-derived CDR1 and CDR2 are SNHLY and FYNNEI. This chain's CDR3 is CASKSGGRGGTQYF. The CDR3 nucleotides read TGTGCCAGCAAGAGCGGGGGGCGGGGAGGGACCCAGTACTTC.

This chain connects TRBV18 to TRBJ1-2; D uncertain. The germline CDR1 and CDR2 sequences are KGHSH and LQKENI. The V end was cut by 3 bases, the J end by 4 bases, with 9 bases between. The CDR3 runs to 13 residues. In DNA form, the CDR3 reads TGTGCCAGCTCACCGACAACAGTCTATGGCTACACCTTC. Its protein is CASSPTTVYGYTF.

This clone was counted a few times. V gene TRBV5-1 combines with J gene TRBJ1-1; D call uncertain. The CDR3 totals 13 residues. The ends were cut back, 6 bases at V and 0 bases at J, with 9 bases in the middle. CDR1 and CDR2 from the germline V gene are SGHRS and YFSETQ. The chain's CDR3 is CASKEPMNTEAFF. The CDR3 bases are TGCGCCAGCAAGGAGCCCATGAACACTGAAGCTTTCTTT.

Only one count was recorded for this clone. The chain carries TRBV9 and TRBJ2-7; 11 nucleotides agree with TRBD2. CDR1 SGDLS and CDR2 YYNGEE come from the germline V gene. The CDR3 contains 16 residues. V was pared by 4 bases and J by 4 bases, with 10 bases of the junction left unmatched. The CDR3 spells CASSPQLAGVPYEQYF. The CDR3 DNA reads as TGTGCCAGCAGCCCCCAACTAGCGGGGGTTCCTTACGAGCAGTACTTC.

This rearrangement joins TRBV5-1 to TRBJ2-2; possibly TRBD1 or TRBD2 for D (6 bases each). Looked up from germline, CDR1 is SGHRS and CDR2 is YFSETQ. The germline V and J ends were trimmed by 4 bases and 4 bases, with 14 bases remaining between them. The CDR3 runs 15 residues. The CDR3 region is CASSPEGGGTGELFF. As DNA, the CDR3 is TGCGCCAGCAGCCCGGAAGGGGGAGGCACCGGGGAGCTGTTTTTT.

The gene calls are TRBV5-4 and TRBJ2-7; TRBD2 agrees at 7 bases. CDR3 length: 16 residues. Germline assignment: CDR1 SGHNT and CDR2 YYREEE (reference sequence). V shed 1 base, J shed 0 bases, and the junction held 7 bases outside the gene matches. CDR3 DNA sequence: TGTGCCAGCAGCTTGTCCGTCGGGGGGAGCTCCTACGAGCAGTACTTC. Translation gives CASSLSVGGSSYEQYF.

V is TRBV6-6 and J is TRBJ1-3; D is unclear. This CDR3 region has 16 residues. The germline V and J ends were trimmed by 4 bases and 4 bases, with 17 bases remaining between them. The germline CDR1 and CDR2 sequences are MNHNY and SVGAGI (reference sequence). The CDR3 here is CASSFLEVNTGNTIYF. In nucleotides, the CDR3 is TGTGCCAGCAGTTTCCTCGAGGTGAATACGGGAAACACCATATATTTT.